The 28 T cell receptor beta chains given below trace back to one sample, sequenced in a study of beta chain features in type 1 diabetes. Every bit of the isolated RNA underwent reverse transcription, so sequencing read expressed TCRB transcripts. Only in-frame clones appear in the TCRdb table, and some are missing; sequencing was by immunoSEQ multiplex PCR. The profile shows around 300,000 clones, approximately 8.1% of them singletons. Sequencing was performed on central memory CD4+ T cells from blood. The receptors originated from a woman younger than 30 in good health.

In its sample, this clone was seen a few times. V usage is TRBV30 and J usage is TRBJ1-1, with D possibly matching TRBD1 (6 bases). In germline, CDR1 is GTSNPN, CDR2 SVGIG (reference sequence). Trimming removed 0 bases at V and 1 base at J, with 18 bases between. CDR3 length: 17 amino acids. CDR3 loop: CAWSVRQGQGRNTEAFF. Here the CDR3 DNA reads TGTGCCTGGAGTGTACGGCAGGGGCAGGGGAGGAACACTGAAGCTTTCTTT.

This clone turned up a few times. The V call is TRBV7-2, the J call TRBJ2-3, with a tentative D call TRBD2 (6 bases). Germline values: CDR1 SGHTA, CDR2 FQGNSA. CDR3 length: 14 residues. Trimming removed 1 base at V and 2 bases at J, with 7 bases between. CDR3 DNA sequence: TGTGCCAGCAGCTTAGGGGGGGTCACAGATACGCAGTATTTT. Translating gives CASSLGGVTDTQYF.

This clone showed up just a few times. The chain joins TRBV28 to TRBJ2-5; D remains unclear. V was trimmed by 5 bases and J by 6 bases, leaving 13 bases between them. CDR3 length: 13 amino acids. Germline V gene lookup returns CDR1 MDHEN and CDR2 SYDVKM. Here the CDR3 DNA reads TGTGCCAGCAGTCCGCCGCAGAGGCAGACCCAGTACTTC. Translating gives CASSPPQRQTQYF.

There are a few counts of this clone. The V call is TRBV7-9, the J call TRBJ1-1; perhaps TRBD1 as D (6 bases). CDR1 SEHNR and CDR2 FQNEAQ come from the germline V gene (reference sequence). The V end was cut by 5 bases, the J end by 6 bases, with 13 bases between. This CDR3 region has 13 residues. The CDR3 nucleotides are TGTGCCAGCAGCCGAGAAGGGGGTTCTGAAGCTTTCTTT. It encodes CASSREGGSEAFF.

This clone was picked up a small number of times. V gene TRBV9 combines with J gene TRBJ2-3, with 8 bases fitting TRBD1. The CDR3 has 15 residues. Germline lookup yields CDR1 SGDLS and CDR2 YYNGEE. With V trimmed by 5 bases and J by 10 bases, 15 bases remained unmatched. CDR3 nucleotide sequence: TGTGCCAGCAGGGAACCGGGACAGGCCCACAATGCGCAGTATTTT. Translating gives CASREPGQAHNAQYF.

A few counts support this clone. The genes are TRBV4-2 and TRBJ2-2; D may be TRBD2 (5 bases). CDR1 LGHNA and CDR2 YNFKEQ come from the germline V gene. The V end lost 4 bases, the J end lost 0 bases, and 12 bases lay between the germline ends. The CDR3 covers 16 residues. The CDR3 loop is CASSLEDSTNTGELFF. The CDR3, as DNA: TGTGCCAGCAGCCTCGAGGACTCGACGAACACCGGGGAGCTGTTTTTT.

The V gene is TRBV2, the J gene TRBJ2-1; 8 bases align to TRBD1. V was pared by 6 bases and J by 8 bases, with 6 bases of the junction left unmatched. Germline V lookup: CDR1 SNHLY, CDR2 FYNNEI. The CDR3 spans 13 residues. The CDR3 nucleotides read TGTGCCAGCAGAATCTCAGGGGGCCATGAGCAGTTCTTC. Its protein is CASRISGGHEQFF.

The chain has TRBV30 and TRBJ1-1; tentatively, D is TRBD1 (5 bases). The germline V gene has CDR1 GTSNPN and CDR2 SVGIG (reference sequence). The CDR3 spans 11 residues. V was trimmed by 3 bases and J by 10 bases, leaving 12 bases between them. In DNA, the CDR3 is TGTGCCTGGAGGGACACCCCCCGAGCTTTCTTT. This gives the protein CAWRDTPRAFF. Variable domain in full (rest from reference TRBV30 and TRBJ1-1): SQTIHQWPATLVQPVGSPLSLECTVEGTSNPNLYWYRQAAGRGLQLLFYSVGIGQISSEVPQNLSASRPQDRQFILSSKKLLLSDSGFYLCAWRDTPRAFFGQGTRLTVV.

The table lists this clone with many counts. The chain employs TRBV28 and TRBJ1-2; D is undetermined. The CDR3 is made up of 13 amino acids. The germline V and J ends were trimmed by 3 bases and 4 bases, with 9 bases remaining between them. In germline, CDR1 is MDHEN, CDR2 SYDVKM. As DNA, the CDR3 is TGTGCCAGCAGTTTCGGCAGGTTCTATGGCTACACCTTC. It translates to CASSFGRFYGYTF.

V usage is TRBV27 and J usage is TRBJ1-2; no clear D gene. The CDR3 length is 11 residues. V lost 6 bases to trimming and J lost 4 bases, with 6 bases between them. Germline CDR1 reads MNHEY; CDR2 reads SMNVEV (reference sequence). The CDR3 coding sequence is TGTGCCAGCAGGCACACCTATGGCTACACCTTC. This sequence encodes CASRHTYGYTF.

This clone showed up many times. The genes are TRBV7-6 and TRBJ1-1, with unresolved D. V lost 1 base, J lost 0 bases, and 9 bases lay in between. This CDR3 has 15 amino acids. Germline-derived CDR1 and CDR2 are SGHVS and FNYEAQ. The CDR3 spells CASSLGGPMNTEAFF. CDR3 DNA sequence: TGTGCCAGCAGCTTAGGCGGGCCGATGAACACTGAAGCTTTCTTT.

This clone appeared a few times. J is TRBJ2-4 and V is TRBV5-1; the match to TRBD2 covers 9 bases. Germline CDR1 is SGHRS and CDR2 is YFSETQ. The CDR3 length is 18 residues. Trimming removed 1 base from V and 3 bases from J; junction bases left unmatched: 11. The CDR3 DNA sequence: TGCGCCAGCAGCTTGATCGTCGCTAGCGGGATAGGCAAAAACATTCAGTACTTC. Amino acids: CASSLIVASGIGKNIQYF.

The table lists this clone with a few counts. This sequence joins TRBV10-3 and TRBJ2-6; 7 bases agree with TRBD1. With 6 bases clipped from V and 0 bases from J, the junction kept 2 bases outside the gene matches. Germline CDR1 and CDR2: ENHRY and SYGVKD. The length of the CDR3 is 15 residues. CDR3 sequence (DNA): TGTGCCATCAGCGGGACAGACTCTGGGGCCAACGTCCTGACTTTC. It specifies CAISGTDSGANVLTF.

The rearrangement uses TRBV11-3 and TRBJ2-3, with 10 bases lining up with TRBD2. Germline V gene lookup returns CDR1 SGHNT and CDR2 YENEEA. The CDR3 contains 16 residues. Trimming at V came to 6 bases and at J to 2 bases, leaving 8 bases not matched to a gene. This CDR3 reads CASRGGSGRSTDTQYF. The CDR3, as DNA: TGTGCCAGCAGGGGCGGTAGCGGGAGGTCCACAGATACGCAGTATTTT. The variable domain in full, with the rest retrieved from reference TRBV11-3 and TRBJ2-3, is EAGVVQSPRYKIIEKKQPVAFWCNPISGHNTLYWYLQNLGQGPELLIRYENEEAVDDSQLPKDRFSAERLKGVDSTLKIQPAELGDSAVYLCASRGGSGRSTDTQYFGPGTRLTVL.

This clone has a handful of counts. The chain couples TRBV9 to TRBJ2-3, with 10 bases identical to TRBD2. CDR1 and CDR2 from the germline V gene are SGDLS and YYNGEE. After removal of 3 bases from V and 9 bases from J, the junction contained 13 bases not matched to a gene. The CDR3 extends over 16 amino acids. CDR3 nucleotides: TGTGCCAGCAGCGCTAGACTAGCGGGTCGCATGGGGACGCAGTATTTT. It translates to CASSARLAGRMGTQYF.

The rearrangement links TRBV7-2 to TRBJ1-1, with TRBD1 as a possible D gene (5 bases). Trimming took 1 base from V and 5 from J, leaving 11 bases between them. This CDR3 has 14 amino acids. Germline V lookup: CDR1 SGHTA, CDR2 FQGNSA. The DNA for the CDR3 is TGTGCCAGCAGCTTAGGGGGGATTATTACTGAAGCTTTCTTT. It is translated as CASSLGGIITEAFF. The full variable domain, rest sourced from reference TRBV7-2 and TRBJ1-1, is GAGVSQSPSNKVTEKGKDVELRCDPISGHTALYWYRQSLGQGLEFLIYFQGNSAPDKSGLPSDRFSAERTGGSVSTLTIQRTQQEDSAVYLCASSLGGIITEAFFGQGTRLTVV.

Ten or more counts support this clone. The chain recombines TRBV5-4 with TRBJ2-4; perhaps TRBD1 as D (7 bases). With 4 bases removed from V and 6 bases from J, the gap between germline ends came to 11 bases. The CDR3 covers 13 residues. Germline assignment: CDR1 SGHNT and CDR2 YYREEE (reference sequence). The CDR3 loop is CASSGGDRNIQYF. The DNA for the CDR3 is TGTGCCAGCAGCGGAGGGGACAGAAACATTCAGTACTTC.

V is TRBV30 and J is TRBJ2-5; 7 bases align to TRBD1. Trimming took 5 bases from V and 5 from J; bases not matched to a gene: 11. Germline V gives CDR1 GTSNPN, CDR2 SVGIG (reference sequence). CDR3 length: 14 residues. The CDR3 DNA is TGTGCCTGGGCCCCTTCGAGGGGGCGCGAGACCCAGTACTTC. Amino acid sequence: CAWAPSRGRETQYF.

This clone was seen a few times. V is TRBV30 and J is TRBJ2-5; D gene unclear. The DNA end is more similar to TRBJ2-7, so the J call may be wrong. The germline CDR1 and CDR2 sequences are GTSNPN and SVGIG (reference sequence). This CDR3 is 13 amino acids long. In DNA form, the CDR3 reads TGTGCCTGGAGTAGAAGTAGCTCCTACGAGCAGTACTTC. It translates to CAWSRSSSYEQYF.

CDR3 sequence reads: CASSFDRAETQYF. CDR3 nucleotide sequence: TGTGCCAGCAGCTTCGACCGGGCGGAGACCCAGTACTTC. This chain connects TRBV7-2 to TRBJ2-5; D remains unclear. The germline V gene encodes CDR1 SGHTA and CDR2 FQGNSA. V was cut by 3 bases and J by 5 bases, with 10 bases left in between. This CDR3 contains 13 residues.

This clone was seen a handful of times. The V and J genes are TRBV2 and TRBJ2-5; the D gene is possibly TRBD2 (5 bases). The CDR3 covers 12 residues. Per the germline V gene, CDR1 is SNHLY and CDR2 is FYNNEI. In DNA, the CDR3 is TGTGCGTTTGGGGAGTACCGGGAGACCCAGTACTTC. Its protein product is CAFGEYRETQYF.

The rearrangement links TRBV7-7 to TRBJ2-5, with 7 bases matching TRBD1. V lost 5 bases and J lost 2; bases outside the gene matches: 8. This CDR3 is 15 amino acids long. Germline values: CDR1 SSHAT, CDR2 FNYEAQ (reference sequence). The CDR3 nucleotides read TGTGCCAGCAGCAACCAACCGGGACAGCAAGAGACCCAGTACTTC. Translating it yields CASSNQPGQQETQYF.

This clone was seen only a few times. The CDR3, as DNA: TGCGCCAGCAGCTTGGGGTCGGGGGCGCAGGGCTATGGCTACACCTTC. Protein product: CASSLGSGAQGYGYTF. The chain links TRBV5-1 to TRBJ1-2; tentatively, D is TRBD1 (6 bases). The length of the CDR3 is 16 residues. With 0 bases removed from V and 4 bases from J, the gap between germline ends came to 16 bases. CDR1 and CDR2 (germline): SGHRS, YFSETQ.

This clone has more than one count but fewer than ten. This sample includes further DNA sequences coding for the same CDR3. This chain joins TRBV7-2 and TRBJ2-1; D remains unclear. The germline CDR1 and CDR2 sequences are SGHTA and FQGNSA. V was trimmed by 0 bases and J by 7 bases, leaving 7 bases between them. The CDR3 covers 13 residues. CDR3: CASSLARPNEQFF. CDR3 coding DNA: TGTGCCAGCAGCTTAGCCCGGCCAAATGAGCAGTTCTTC.

This clone was found many times. This chain joins TRBV15 and TRBJ1-2; D is ambiguous. The CDR3 contains 15 residues. V lost 1 base and J 3 bases, leaving 12 bases between the germline ends. Germline-derived CDR1 and CDR2 are LNHNV and YYDKDF (reference sequence). The CDR3 DNA is TGTGCCACCAGCAGAGCGGACCGTCCAGACTATGGCTACACCTTC. Its protein product is CATSRADRPDYGYTF.

Points on this clone: The same CDR3 arises from other DNA sequences in this sample as well. The chain carries TRBV14 and TRBJ1-4, with D uncertain. This CDR3 spans 12 amino acids. The V end lost 1 base, the J end lost 7 bases, and 4 bases lay between the germline ends. Germline values: CDR1 SGHDN, CDR2 FVKESK. CDR3 in amino acids: CASSQVAEKLFF. The CDR3, as DNA: TGTGCCAGCAGCCAAGTAGCTGAAAAACTGTTTTTT.

On this clone: At one of its ends the junction is not consistent with the germline gene, which may arise from a read error. This chain connects TRBV7-7 to TRBJ2-3; tentatively, D is TRBD1 (6 bases). The CDR3 length is 16 residues. From germline, CDR1 is SSHAT and CDR2 FNYEAQ (reference sequence). The CDR3 here is CASSTRRRGSTDTQYF. Here the CDR3 DNA reads TGTGCTAGCAGCACCAGGCGCAGGGGTAGCACAGATACGCAGTATTTT.

This clone was observed a handful of times. The V gene is TRBV7-2, the J gene TRBJ1-1; 7 bases align to TRBD1. The V gene's germline CDR1 is SGHTA and CDR2 FQGNSA. With 4 bases clipped from V and 4 bases from J, the junction kept 9 bases outside the gene matches. This CDR3 contains 15 residues. CDR3 loop: CASSSGRGRSTEAFF. The CDR3 DNA sequence: TGTGCCAGCAGCTCAGGAAGGGGGCGCAGCACTGAAGCTTTCTTT.